This entry lists 5 T cell receptor beta chains sequenced from one sample in a study of shared clonotypes between healthy human individuals. The repertoire was sequenced with immunoSEQ multiplex PCR; TCRdb's copy has only in-frame clones and lacks some. Of approximately 640,000 clones in the sample, about three quarters are singletons; the top ten hold roughly 1.8%. Sample: memory CD4+ T cells sorted from blood. Sample subset: CD45RA-negative fraction. The receptors stem from a woman in her thirties in good health.

This chain links TRBV5-1 with TRBJ2-1; D not resolved. There are 15 residues in the CDR3. Germline CDR1 is SGHRS and CDR2 is YFSETQ. Trimming removed 1 base at V and 5 bases at J, with 13 bases between. Here the CDR3 DNA reads TGCGCCAGCAGCTTGACCTGGACCCCTAACAATGAGCAGTTCTTC. Protein sequence: CASSLTWTPNNEQFF.

At least ten counts were recorded for this clone. This chain uses TRBV29-1 with TRBJ2-1; weak D call: TRBD2 (5 bases). Germline loops: CDR1 SQVTM, CDR2 ANQGSEA. This CDR3 has 12 amino acids. V lost 7 bases and J 6 bases, leaving 13 bases between the germline ends. DNA of the CDR3: TGCAGCGCCCGTTCCGGGGTCAATGAGCAGTTCTTC. This translates into CSARSGVNEQFF.

This chain uses TRBV19 with TRBJ2-5; 7 bases align to TRBD1. The length of the CDR3 is 13 residues. V lost 6 bases to trimming and J lost 2 bases; unmatched junction nucleotides: 3. The germline V gene has CDR1 LNHDA and CDR2 SQIVND (reference sequence). The CDR3 sequence: CASRPGQQETQYF. In DNA form, the CDR3 reads TGTGCCAGTAGACCGGGACAGCAAGAGACCCAGTACTTC. The full variable domain, with the rest looked up from reference TRBV19 and TRBJ2-5, is DGGITQSPKYLFRKEGQNVTLSCEQNLNHDAMYWYRQDPGQGLRLIYYSQIVNDFQKGDIAEGYSVSREKKESFPLTVTSAQKNPTAFYLCASRPGQQETQYFGPGTRLLVL.

This chain joins TRBV27 and TRBJ2-5; D is unclear. The J call may be mistaken, given a closer DNA end match to TRBJ2-7. Germline CDR1 and CDR2: MNHEY and SMNVEV (reference sequence). This CDR3 is 15 amino acids long. CDR3 region: CASSFSAGPYFEQYF. The CDR3 DNA follows: TGTGCCAGCAGTTTCTCGGCAGGCCCCTATTTCGAGCAGTACTTC.

V is TRBV30 and J is TRBJ2-1; D is perhaps TRBD1 (5 bases). Germline CDR1 and CDR2: GTSNPN and SVGIG (reference sequence). The length of the CDR3 is 13 residues. Between the trimmed V and J ends, which lost 0 bases and 13 bases, there was a span of 16 bases. The chain's CDR3 is CAWSVPDQGYQFF. CDR3 DNA sequence: TGTGCCTGGAGTGTACCGGACCAGGGATACCAGTTCTTC.